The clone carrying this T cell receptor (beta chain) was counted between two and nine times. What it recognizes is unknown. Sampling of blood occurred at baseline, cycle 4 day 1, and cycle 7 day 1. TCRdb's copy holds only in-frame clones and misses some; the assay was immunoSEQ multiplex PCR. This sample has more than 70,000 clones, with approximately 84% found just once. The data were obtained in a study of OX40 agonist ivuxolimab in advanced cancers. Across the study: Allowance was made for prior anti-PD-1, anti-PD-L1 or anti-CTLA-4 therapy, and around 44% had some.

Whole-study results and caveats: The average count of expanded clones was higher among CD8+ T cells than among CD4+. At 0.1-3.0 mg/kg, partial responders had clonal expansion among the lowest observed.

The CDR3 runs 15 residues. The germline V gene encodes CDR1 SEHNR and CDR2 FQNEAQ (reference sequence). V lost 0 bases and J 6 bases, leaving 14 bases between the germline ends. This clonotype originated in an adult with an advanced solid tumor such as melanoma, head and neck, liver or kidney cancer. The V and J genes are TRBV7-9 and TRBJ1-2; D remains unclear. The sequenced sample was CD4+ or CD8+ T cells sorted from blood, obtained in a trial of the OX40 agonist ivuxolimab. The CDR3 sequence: CASSLAVVGPHGYTF. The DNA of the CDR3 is TGTGCCAGCAGCTTAGCGGTGGTCGGGCCCCATGGCTACACCTTC.